These 30 T cell receptor beta chains were all obtained from the same sample, sequenced in a study of CD8+ T cells in alopecia areata. TCR sequencing used cDNA made by reverse transcription of extracted RNA. The repertoire was sequenced with immunoSEQ multiplex PCR; TCRdb's copy has only in-frame clones and lacks some. Among 140,000 to 150,000 clones, about 60% were seen once, and the ten largest hold approximately 6.5%. The source material was CD4+ T cells sorted from blood, sampled at week 0. These TCRs come from a human donor with alopecia areata.

This clone has just a few counts. This chain connects TRBV27 to TRBJ1-2, with D perhaps TRBD1 (5 bases). The CDR3 spans 13 residues. The germline V gene has CDR1 MNHEY and CDR2 SMNVEV (reference sequence). V lost 3 bases, J lost 2 bases, and 7 bases lay in between. CDR3 bases: TGTGCCAGCAGTTTTGCAGGGAACTATGGCTACACCTTC. Translation: CASSFAGNYGYTF.

This chain links TRBV5-1 with TRBJ2-3; a possible D gene is TRBD2 (5 bases). Germline V lookup: CDR1 SGHRS, CDR2 YFSETQ. Trimming pared 0 bases from V and 5 bases from J, leaving 10 bases between. The CDR3 is 14 residues long. CDR3 residues: CASSLGYGEDTQYF. As DNA, the CDR3 is TGCGCCAGCAGCTTGGGGTACGGGGAAGATACGCAGTATTTT.

This clone appeared a few times. The chain uses TRBV29-1 and TRBJ2-7; 7 nucleotides agree with TRBD1. This CDR3 has 13 residues. V lost 5 bases and J lost 0; bases outside the gene matches: 4. Germline V gives CDR1 SQVTM, CDR2 ANQGSEA. The DNA for the CDR3 is TGCAGCGTTATGGGGACAGTCTCCTACGAGCAGTACTTC. Its protein product is CSVMGTVSYEQYF.

This clone came up a few times. The V and J genes are TRBV4-1 and TRBJ1-6, with D possibly being TRBD1 (6 bases). CDR1 is MGHRA and CDR2 is YSYEKL in the germline V gene. V was clipped by 3 bases and J by 7 bases, with 10 bases between them. This CDR3 has 14 residues. CDR3 coding DNA: TGCGCCAGCAGCCATTACAGGGCCAATTCACCCCTCCACTTT. Amino acid sequence: CASSHYRANSPLHF.

This chain connects TRBV4-2 to TRBJ2-3; 10 bases align to TRBD2. V shed 1 base, J shed 0 bases, and the junction held 4 bases outside the gene matches. CDR3 length equals 17 residues. CDR1 is LGHNA, CDR2 YNFKEQ, per germline. CDR3: CASSQGPSGGSTDTQYF. The CDR3 nucleotides are TGTGCCAGCAGCCAAGGTCCTAGCGGGGGCAGCACAGATACGCAGTATTTT.

The CDR3 DNA reads TGTGCCTGGGGACAGGGCCCCACTGAAGCTTTCTTT. It is translated as CAWGQGPTEAFF. This rearrangement joins TRBV30 to TRBJ1-1, with 8 nucleotides matching TRBD1. Germline V gene sequence: CDR1 GTSNPN, CDR2 SVGIG (reference sequence). The junction had 3 bases not matched to a gene; V was cut back by 5 bases and J by 4 bases. The CDR3 loop spans 12 amino acids. Full variable domain (remainder filled in from reference TRBV30 and TRBJ1-1): SQTIHQWPATLVQPVGSPLSLECTVEGTSNPNLYWYRQAAGRGLQLLFYSVGIGQISSEVPQNLSASRPQDRQFILSSKKLLLSDSGFYLCAWGQGPTEAFFGQGTRLTVV.

A remark on this clone: At one of its ends the junction is not consistent with the germline gene, which may arise from a read error. V is TRBV30 and J is TRBJ2-3; D might be TRBD2 (5 bases). The CDR3 runs to 13 residues. Germline V gene lookup returns CDR1 GTSNPN and CDR2 SVGIG (reference sequence). In nucleotides, the CDR3 is TGTGCCTGGAGTGGCTCTAGCAGAGATACGCAGTATTTT. The encoded protein is CAWSGSSRDTQYF.

The chain is built from TRBV29-1 and TRBJ2-7, with TRBD2 matching over 8 bases. Germline CDR1 is SQVTM and CDR2 is ANQGSEA. Losses at the gene ends were 0 bases for V and 4 bases for J; bases not matched to a gene: 8. The CDR3 runs to 15 residues. The CDR3 DNA reads as TGCAGCGTTGAAGATAAGCGCGGGGGGAGGTACGAGCAGTACTTC. This codes for CSVEDKRGGRYEQYF.

The chain carries TRBV13 and TRBJ2-7; 11 bases match TRBD1. Germline CDR1 PRHDT, CDR2 FYEKMQ (reference sequence). This CDR3 comprises 14 residues. V was clipped by 8 bases and J by 4 bases; unmatched bases: 7. The CDR3 DNA follows: TGTGCCAGCTCCCGGACAGGGGGCTGGTACGAGCAGTACTTC. Translation gives CASSRTGGWYEQYF.

V gene TRBV29-1 combines with J gene TRBJ2-3; unclear D gene. Germline V gene data show CDR1 as SQVTM and CDR2 as ANQGSEA. The CDR3 extends over 13 amino acids. The V and J ends lost 0 bases and 1 base respectively, with 5 bases between them. DNA of the CDR3: TGCAGCGTTGAAGATGCCGGCACAGATACGCAGTATTTT. It codes for CSVEDAGTDTQYF.

The chain employs TRBV30 and TRBJ1-2; TRBD1 is a possible D gene (6 bases). This CDR3 is built from 11 residues. The V end was cut by 3 bases, the J end by 8 bases, with 10 bases between. Germline assignment: CDR1 GTSNPN and CDR2 SVGIG (reference sequence). This CDR3 reads CAWSPQGGYTF. The CDR3 nucleotides are TGTGCCTGGAGCCCACAGGGAGGCTACACCTTC.

The J gene is TRBJ1-2, the V gene TRBV4-3; TRBD1 might be the D (5 bases). The V and J ends lost 3 bases and 8 bases respectively, with 16 bases between them. CDR3 size: 14 residues. The germline V gene encodes CDR1 LGHNA and CDR2 YSLEER. This CDR3 reads CASSHLGTAQGYTF. The CDR3 region has the DNA TGCGCCAGCAGCCACCTTGGGACTGCGCAGGGCTACACCTTC.

V usage is TRBV7-9 and J usage is TRBJ2-3; either TRBD1 or TRBD2 may supply D (5 bases each). The V and J ends lost 3 bases and 4 bases respectively, with 11 bases between them. This CDR3 region has 14 residues. Germline assignment: CDR1 SEHNR and CDR2 FQNEAQ (reference sequence). CDR3 protein: CASSLGVRADTQYF. Here the CDR3 DNA reads TGTGCCAGCAGCTTGGGGGTTCGGGCAGATACGCAGTATTTT.

The gene calls are TRBV27 and TRBJ1-1, with 7 bases aligning to TRBD1. Per germline, CDR1 MNHEY and CDR2 SMNVEV (reference sequence). The V segment lost 5 bases and the J segment 4 bases; nucleotides outside the gene matches: 4. The CDR3 sequence is 13 residues long. The CDR3 region is CASSPRGGTEAFF. The CDR3, as DNA: TGTGCCAGCAGTCCCAGGGGGGGCACTGAAGCTTTCTTT.

In this sample, this clone turned up once. V gene TRBV30 combines with J gene TRBJ1-1; no clear D gene. The CDR3 runs to 13 residues. V lost 3 bases and J lost 11, with 19 bases in between. Germline V gives CDR1 GTSNPN, CDR2 SVGIG (reference sequence). CDR3 nucleotides: TGTGCCTGGAGCCTGGCGGGTTCCCGCGGGGCTTTCTTT. This gives the protein CAWSLAGSRGAFF. Based on the CDR3 plus reference TRBV30 and TRBJ1-1, the full variable domain is SQTIHQWPATLVQPVGSPLSLECTVEGTSNPNLYWYRQAAGRGLQLLFYSVGIGQISSEVPQNLSASRPQDRQFILSSKKLLLSDSGFYLCAWSLAGSRGAFFGQGTRLTVV.

This chain joins TRBV29-1 and TRBJ1-2; TRBD1 matches at 7 bases. The V gene end was trimmed by 7 bases and the J gene end by 2 bases; junction bases not matched to a gene: 7. Germline lookup yields CDR1 SQVTM and CDR2 ANQGSEA. The CDR3 sequence is 13 residues long. The CDR3 here is CSALGQYNYGYTF. The CDR3 nucleotides read TGCAGCGCTTTGGGACAGTACAACTATGGCTACACCTTC. Variable domain in full (rest from reference TRBV29-1 and TRBJ1-2): SAVISQKPSRDICQRGTSLTIQCQVDSQVTMMFWYRQQPGQSLTLIATANQGSEATYESGFVIDKFPISRPNLTFSTLTVSNMSPEDSSIYLCSALGQYNYGYTFGSGTRLTVV.

The genes are TRBV6-5 and TRBJ1-2; D is uncertain. Germline V gene data show CDR1 as MNHEY and CDR2 as SVGAGI. The V end was cut by 0 bases, the J end by 4 bases, with 6 bases between. The CDR3 covers 13 residues. The CDR3 region is CASSYSSIYGYTF. CDR3 nucleotides: TGTGCCAGCAGTTACTCGAGTATCTATGGCTACACCTTC.

The CDR3 DNA reads TGTGCCAGCAGCTTAGAACAGTGGAAGTCACCCTCACCCCTCCACTTT. This codes for CASSLEQWKSPSPLHF. V usage is TRBV7-9 and J usage is TRBJ1-6; D gene ambiguous. V was trimmed by 1 base and J by 10 bases, leaving 17 bases between them. This CDR3 has 16 residues. CDR1 is SEHNR and CDR2 is FQNEAQ in the germline V gene (reference sequence).

This clone has just one count. The chain employs TRBV29-1 and TRBJ2-1; D is perhaps TRBD2 (6 bases). The V gene's germline CDR1 is SQVTM and CDR2 ANQGSEA. The CDR3 covers 10 residues. Trimming removed 5 bases from V and 11 bases from J, with 10 bases in between. The CDR3 is CSVREAQQFF. The DNA for the CDR3 is TGCAGCGTTAGGGAGGCACAGCAGTTCTTC.

This chain joins TRBV5-6 and TRBJ2-7, with D perhaps matching TRBD1 or TRBD2 (5 bases each). CDR3 size: 17 residues. Between the trimmed V and J ends, which lost 6 bases and 7 bases, there was a span of 29 bases. Per the germline V gene, CDR1 is SGHDT and CDR2 is YYEEEE. CDR3 sequence (DNA): TGTGCCAGCACCCAGACAACCATCCAAGGGGCGCGGAGGGAGCAGTACTTC. Protein: CASTQTTIQGARREQYF.

This chain joins TRBV29-1 and TRBJ2-1; 12 bases are shared with TRBD2. This CDR3 has 16 residues. After removal of 7 bases from V and 6 bases from J, the junction contained 13 bases not matched to a gene. In germline, CDR1 is SQVTM, CDR2 ANQGSEA. This CDR3 reads CSALPMTSGGSNEQFF. The CDR3 DNA sequence: TGCAGCGCCCTCCCGATGACTAGCGGGGGAAGCAATGAGCAGTTCTTC.

The chain links TRBV30 to TRBJ2-2; the D gene is possibly TRBD1 (5 bases). Trimming took 3 bases from V and 6 from J, leaving 8 bases between them. The length of the CDR3 is 12 residues. Germline V lookup: CDR1 GTSNPN, CDR2 SVGIG (reference sequence). This CDR3 is CAWSAGPGELFF. CDR3 DNA: TGTGCCTGGAGCGCAGGGCCCGGGGAGCTGTTTTTT.

This clone was counted ten times or more. The chain couples TRBV7-9 to TRBJ1-5; no definite D call. Trimming pared 1 base from V and 4 bases from J, leaving 8 bases between. The CDR3 is made up of 14 amino acids. Per germline, CDR1 SEHNR and CDR2 FQNEAQ (reference sequence). The CDR3 reads CASSLGSANQPQHF. CDR3 in DNA: TGTGCCAGCAGCTTAGGTTCAGCAAATCAGCCCCAGCATTTT. Variable domain in full (rest from reference TRBV7-9 and TRBJ1-5): DTGVSQNPRHKITKRGQNVTFRCDPISEHNRLYWYRQTLGQGPEFLTYFQNEAQLEKSRLLSDRFSAERPKGSFSTLEIQRTEQGDSAMYLCASSLGSANQPQHFGDGTRLSIL.

The chain couples TRBV30 to TRBJ2-7; D ambiguous. Germline CDR1 reads GTSNPN; CDR2 reads SVGIG (reference sequence). The ends were cut back, 1 base at V and 4 bases at J, with 11 bases in the middle. This CDR3 is 13 amino acids long. The CDR3 bases are TGTGCCTGGAGTGCGATATCCCCTTACGAGCAGTACTTC. Protein: CAWSAISPYEQYF. Full variable domain (missing parts from reference TRBV30 and TRBJ2-7): SQTIHQWPATLVQPVGSPLSLECTVEGTSNPNLYWYRQAAGRGLQLLFYSVGIGQISSEVPQNLSASRPQDRQFILSSKKLLLSDSGFYLCAWSAISPYEQYFGPGTRLTVT.

V gene TRBV6-5 combines with J gene TRBJ2-5; perhaps TRBD1 as D (5 bases). V lost 1 base to trimming and J lost 5 bases, with 8 bases between them. Germline-derived CDR1 and CDR2 are MNHEY and SVGAGI. The CDR3 length is 13 residues. CDR3 sequence (DNA): TGTGCCAGCAGTTACTGGAAGGGGGAGACCCAGTACTTC. It is translated as CASSYWKGETQYF.

The chain is built from TRBV9 and TRBJ1-2, with TRBD1 identical over 7 bases. Per germline, CDR1 SGDLS and CDR2 YYNGEE. CDR3 length: 18 residues. V dropped 0 bases and J dropped 0; count of bases not matched to a gene: 11. The CDR3 nucleotides are TGTGCCAGCAGCGTAGGGCCCAGAGGGACAGAGACTAACTATGGCTACACCTTC. Amino acids: CASSVGPRGTETNYGYTF.

This chain uses TRBV10-3 with TRBJ2-7; no firm D call. Trimming shortened V by 4 bases and J by 2 bases, and 3 bases separated the two germline ends. This CDR3 has 11 residues. Per germline, CDR1 ENHRY and CDR2 SYGVKD. This chain's CDR3 is CAISGAYEQYF. As DNA, the CDR3 is TGTGCCATCAGTGGGGCCTACGAGCAGTACTTC.

In its sample, this clone was seen a few times. The chain carries TRBV30 and TRBJ1-4, with D perhaps TRBD1 (6 bases). The CDR3 length is 13 residues. CDR1 and CDR2 from the germline V gene are GTSNPN and SVGIG (reference sequence). Between the trimmed V and J ends, which lost 5 bases and 7 bases, there was a span of 14 bases. The CDR3 coding sequence is TGTGCCTGGTCTATGGGGGCCGGTGAAAAACTGTTTTTT. This translates into CAWSMGAGEKLFF.

The rearrangement uses TRBV27 and TRBJ2-7; weak D call: TRBD2 (5 bases). V gave up 3 bases and J gave up 3 bases, with 15 bases separating them. Germline CDR1 is MNHEY and CDR2 is SMNVEV (reference sequence). The CDR3 extends over 15 amino acids. The CDR3 region is CASSLKTGILYEQYF. The DNA for the CDR3 is TGTGCCAGCAGTTTGAAAACCGGGATACTCTACGAGCAGTACTTC.

This clone has just one count. This chain connects TRBV27 to TRBJ1-1; 9 nucleotides agree with TRBD1. This CDR3 comprises 15 residues. The germline gives CDR1 MNHEY, CDR2 SMNVEV (reference sequence). Trimming cost V 6 bases and J 5 bases; bases outside gene matches: 10. Written as DNA, the CDR3 is TGTGCCAGCAGAATACAGGGGGCACTCGGGACTGAAGCTTTCTTT. Its translation is CASRIQGALGTEAFF.